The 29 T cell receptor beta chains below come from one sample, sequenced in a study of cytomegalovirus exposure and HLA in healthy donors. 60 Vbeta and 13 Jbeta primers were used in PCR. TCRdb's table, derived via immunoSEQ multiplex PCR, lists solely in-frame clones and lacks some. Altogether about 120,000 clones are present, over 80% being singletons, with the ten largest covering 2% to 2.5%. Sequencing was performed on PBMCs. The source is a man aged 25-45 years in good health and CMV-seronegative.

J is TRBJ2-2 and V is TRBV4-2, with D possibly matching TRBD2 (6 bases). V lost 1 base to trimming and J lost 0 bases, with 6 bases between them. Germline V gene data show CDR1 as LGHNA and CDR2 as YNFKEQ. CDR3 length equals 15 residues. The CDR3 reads CASSQGLANTGELFF. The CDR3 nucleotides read TGTGCCAGCAGCCAAGGACTAGCGAACACCGGGGAGCTGTTTTTT.

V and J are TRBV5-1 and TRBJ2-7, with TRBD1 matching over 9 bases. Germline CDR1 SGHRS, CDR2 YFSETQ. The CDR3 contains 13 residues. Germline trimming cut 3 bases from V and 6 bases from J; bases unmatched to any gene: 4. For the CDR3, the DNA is TGCGCCAGCAGCTCCCCACAGGGGGCCGAGCAGTACTTC. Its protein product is CASSSPQGAEQYF.

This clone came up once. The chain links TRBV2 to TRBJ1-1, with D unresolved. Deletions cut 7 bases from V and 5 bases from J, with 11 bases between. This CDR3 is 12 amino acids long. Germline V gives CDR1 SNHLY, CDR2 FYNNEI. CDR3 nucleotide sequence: TGTGCCAGCACCCTAGCGGGGACTGAAGCTTTCTTT. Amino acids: CASTLAGTEAFF.

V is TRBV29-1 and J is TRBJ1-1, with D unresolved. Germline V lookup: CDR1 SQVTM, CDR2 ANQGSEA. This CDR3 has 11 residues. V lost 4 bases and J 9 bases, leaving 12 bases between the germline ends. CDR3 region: CSVVAGGKAFF. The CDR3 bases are TGCAGCGTTGTCGCGGGTGGGAAAGCTTTCTTT. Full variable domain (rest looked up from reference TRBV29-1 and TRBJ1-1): SAVISQKPSRDICQRGTSLTIQCQVDSQVTMMFWYRQQPGQSLTLIATANQGSEATYESGFVIDKFPISRPNLTFSTLTVSNMSPEDSSIYLCSVVAGGKAFFGQGTRLTVV.

The chain's CDR3 is CASRGDRMDTEAFF. The CDR3 DNA follows: TGTGCCAGTAGGGGGGACAGGATGGACACTGAAGCTTTCTTT. This chain joins TRBV19 and TRBJ1-1; TRBD1 matches at 8 bases. V shed 6 bases and J 3 bases; nucleotides not matched to a gene: 6. Germline loops: CDR1 LNHDA, CDR2 SQIVND (reference sequence). The CDR3 runs 14 residues.

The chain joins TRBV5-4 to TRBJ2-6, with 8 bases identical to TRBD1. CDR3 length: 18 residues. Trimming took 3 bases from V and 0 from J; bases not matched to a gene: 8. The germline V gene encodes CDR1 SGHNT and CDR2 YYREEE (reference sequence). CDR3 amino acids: CASSYWDRIRSGANVLTF. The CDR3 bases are TGTGCCAGCAGCTATTGGGACAGGATTCGCTCTGGGGCCAACGTCCTGACTTTC. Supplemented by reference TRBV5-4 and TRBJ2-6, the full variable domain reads ETGVTQSPTHLIKTRGQQVTLRCSSQSGHNTVSWYQQALGQGPQFIFQYYREEENGRGNFPPRFSGLQFPNYSSELNVNALELDDSALYLCASSYWDRIRSGANVLTFGAGSRLTVL.

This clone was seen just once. CDR3 in DNA: TGTGCCAGCAGCTTCCAGACAGCCTACGAGCAGTACTTC. Its protein is CASSFQTAYEQYF. The rearrangement joins TRBV11-2 to TRBJ2-7; TRBD1 might be the D (5 bases). There are 13 residues in the CDR3. Looked up from germline, CDR1 is SGHAT and CDR2 is FQNNGV. V shed 3 bases and J shed 2 bases, with 8 bases lying between them.

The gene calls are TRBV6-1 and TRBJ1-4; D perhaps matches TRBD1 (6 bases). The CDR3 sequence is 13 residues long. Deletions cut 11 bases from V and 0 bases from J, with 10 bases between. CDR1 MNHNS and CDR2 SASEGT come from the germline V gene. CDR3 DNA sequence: TGTGCCGGCCAGGGGTCAACTAATGAAAAACTGTTTTTT. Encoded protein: CAGQGSTNEKLFF.

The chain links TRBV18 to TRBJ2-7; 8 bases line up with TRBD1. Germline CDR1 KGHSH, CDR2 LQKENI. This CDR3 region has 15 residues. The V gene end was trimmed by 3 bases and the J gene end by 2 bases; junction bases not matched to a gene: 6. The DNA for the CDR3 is TGTGCCAGCTCACCTGGGACAGGACCCACCTACGAGCAGTACTTC. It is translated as CASSPGTGPTYEQYF.

CDR3 loop: CASSDARYNEQFF. CDR3 DNA: TGTGCCAGCAGTGACGCGCGGTACAATGAGCAGTTCTTC. The chain uses TRBV6-1 and TRBJ2-1; D is ambiguous. Deletions cut 3 bases from V and 4 bases from J, with 7 bases between. Germline V gives CDR1 MNHNS, CDR2 SASEGT. The CDR3 is made up of 13 amino acids.

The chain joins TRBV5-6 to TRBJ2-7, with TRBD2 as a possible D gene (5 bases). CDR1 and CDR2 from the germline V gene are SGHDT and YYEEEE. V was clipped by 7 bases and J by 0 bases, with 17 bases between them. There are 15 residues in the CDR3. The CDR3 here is CASFRPGGSSYEQYF. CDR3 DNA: TGTGCCAGCTTCAGGCCAGGTGGGAGCTCCTACGAGCAGTACTTC.

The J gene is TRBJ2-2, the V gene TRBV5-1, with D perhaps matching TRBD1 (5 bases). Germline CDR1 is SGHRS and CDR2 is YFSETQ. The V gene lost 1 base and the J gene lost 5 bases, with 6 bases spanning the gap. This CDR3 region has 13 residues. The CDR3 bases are TGCGCCAGCAGCTTGCAGGGTACCGGGGAGCTGTTTTTT. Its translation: CASSLQGTGELFF.

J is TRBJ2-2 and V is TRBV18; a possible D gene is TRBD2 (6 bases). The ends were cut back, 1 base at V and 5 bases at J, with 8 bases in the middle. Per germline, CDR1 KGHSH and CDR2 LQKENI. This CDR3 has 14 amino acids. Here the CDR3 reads CASSPLGRTGELFF. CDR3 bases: TGTGCCAGCTCACCACTAGGGAGGACCGGGGAGCTGTTTTTT.

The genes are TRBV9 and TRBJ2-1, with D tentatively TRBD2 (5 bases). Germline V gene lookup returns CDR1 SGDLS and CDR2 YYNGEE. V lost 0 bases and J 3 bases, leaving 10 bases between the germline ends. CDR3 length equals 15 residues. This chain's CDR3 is CASSVDPGIYNEQFF. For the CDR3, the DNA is TGTGCCAGCAGCGTAGACCCGGGGATCTACAATGAGCAGTTCTTC.

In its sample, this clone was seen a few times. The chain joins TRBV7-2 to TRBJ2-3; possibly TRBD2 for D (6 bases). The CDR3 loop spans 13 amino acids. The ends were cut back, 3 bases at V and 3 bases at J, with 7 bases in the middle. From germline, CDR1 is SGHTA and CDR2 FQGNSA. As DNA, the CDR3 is TGTGCCAGCAGCTTGGAGGGGACAGATACGCAGTATTTT. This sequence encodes CASSLEGTDTQYF.

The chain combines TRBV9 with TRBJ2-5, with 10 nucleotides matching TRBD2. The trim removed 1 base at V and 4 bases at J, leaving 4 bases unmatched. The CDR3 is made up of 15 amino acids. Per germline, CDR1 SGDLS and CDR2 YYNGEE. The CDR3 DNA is TGTGCCAGCAGCGTAAGCGGGGGGGAATTAGAGACCCAGTACTTC. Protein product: CASSVSGGELETQYF.

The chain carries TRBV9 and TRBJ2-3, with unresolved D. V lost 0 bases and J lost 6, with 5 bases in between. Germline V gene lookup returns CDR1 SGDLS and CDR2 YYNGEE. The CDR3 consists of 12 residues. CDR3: CASSVVRDTQYF. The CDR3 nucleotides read TGTGCCAGCAGCGTAGTCCGGGATACGCAGTATTTT. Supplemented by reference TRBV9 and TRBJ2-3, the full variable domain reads DSGVTQTPKHLITATGQRVTLRCSPRSGDLSVYWYQQSLDQGLQFLIQYYNGEERAKGNILERFSAQQFPDLHSELNLSSLELGDSALYFCASSVVRDTQYFGPGTRLTVL.

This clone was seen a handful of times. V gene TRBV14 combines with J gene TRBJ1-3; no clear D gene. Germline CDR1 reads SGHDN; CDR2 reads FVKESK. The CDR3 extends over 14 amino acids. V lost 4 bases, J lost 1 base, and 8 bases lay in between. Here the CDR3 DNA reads TGTGCCAGCAGCCGCGGTGGGTCTGGAAACACCATATATTTT. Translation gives CASSRGGSGNTIYF.

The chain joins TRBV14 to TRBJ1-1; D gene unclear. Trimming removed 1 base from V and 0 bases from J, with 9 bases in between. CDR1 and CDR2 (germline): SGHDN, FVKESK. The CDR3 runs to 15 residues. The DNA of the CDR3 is TGTGCCAGCAGCCAAGGGGCACGGATGAACACTGAAGCTTTCTTT. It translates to CASSQGARMNTEAFF.

This CDR3 reads CASSFTSNQETQYF. CDR3 DNA: TGTGCCAGCAGCTTCACATCCAACCAAGAGACCCAGTACTTC. The chain employs TRBV7-2 and TRBJ2-5, with unresolved D. V was shortened by 3 bases and J by 0 bases, with 8 bases between the two germline ends. The CDR3 runs to 14 residues. CDR1 SGHTA and CDR2 FQGNSA come from the germline V gene.

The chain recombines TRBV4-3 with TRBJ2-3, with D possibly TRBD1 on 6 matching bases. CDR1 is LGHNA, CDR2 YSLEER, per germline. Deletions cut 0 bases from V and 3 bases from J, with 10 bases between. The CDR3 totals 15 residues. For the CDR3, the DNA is TGCGCCAGCAGCCAAGAGATGGACAGAACAGATACGCAGTATTTT. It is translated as CASSQEMDRTDTQYF.

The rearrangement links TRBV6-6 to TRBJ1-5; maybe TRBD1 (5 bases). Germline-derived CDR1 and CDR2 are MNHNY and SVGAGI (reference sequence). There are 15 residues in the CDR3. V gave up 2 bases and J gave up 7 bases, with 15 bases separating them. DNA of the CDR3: TGTGCCAGCAGTTACGACCCACCCTCAGGGCAGCCCCAGCATTTT. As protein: CASSYDPPSGQPQHF.

CDR3 nucleotides: TGTGCCAGCAGCTGGGACAGGGGGTCTGCCGGGGAGCTGTTTTTT. Its translation: CASSWDRGSAGELFF. The chain uses TRBV5-4 and TRBJ2-2; 11 positions agree with TRBD1. In germline, CDR1 is SGHNT, CDR2 YYREEE (reference sequence). With V trimmed by 3 bases and J by 6 bases, 4 bases remained unmatched. This CDR3 is 15 amino acids long.

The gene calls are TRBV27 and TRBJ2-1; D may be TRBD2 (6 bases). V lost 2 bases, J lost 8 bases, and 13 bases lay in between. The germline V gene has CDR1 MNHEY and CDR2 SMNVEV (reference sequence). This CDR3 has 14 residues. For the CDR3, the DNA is TGTGCCAGCAGTTTAGCGGGGTACGGCGATGAGCAGTTCTTC. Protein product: CASSLAGYGDEQFF.

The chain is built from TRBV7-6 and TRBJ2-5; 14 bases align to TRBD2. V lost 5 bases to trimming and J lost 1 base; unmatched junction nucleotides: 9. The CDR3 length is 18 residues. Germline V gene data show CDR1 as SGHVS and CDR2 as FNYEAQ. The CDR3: CASSPGLAGGGPQETQYF. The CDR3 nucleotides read TGTGCCAGCAGCCCCGGACTAGCGGGGGGCGGGCCCCAAGAGACCCAGTACTTC.

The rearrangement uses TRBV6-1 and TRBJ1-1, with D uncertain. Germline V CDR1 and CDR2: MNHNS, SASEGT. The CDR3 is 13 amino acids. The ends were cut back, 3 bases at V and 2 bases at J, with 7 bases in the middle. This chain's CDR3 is CASSDQTNTEAFF. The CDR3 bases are TGTGCCAGCAGTGACCAAACTAACACTGAAGCTTTCTTT.

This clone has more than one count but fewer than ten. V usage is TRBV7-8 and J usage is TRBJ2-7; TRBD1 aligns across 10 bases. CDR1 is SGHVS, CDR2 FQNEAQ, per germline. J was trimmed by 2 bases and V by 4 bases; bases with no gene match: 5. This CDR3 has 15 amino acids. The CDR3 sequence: CASSSDRGYTYEQYF. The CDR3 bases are TGTGCCAGCAGCTCGGACAGGGGGTACACCTACGAGCAGTACTTC.

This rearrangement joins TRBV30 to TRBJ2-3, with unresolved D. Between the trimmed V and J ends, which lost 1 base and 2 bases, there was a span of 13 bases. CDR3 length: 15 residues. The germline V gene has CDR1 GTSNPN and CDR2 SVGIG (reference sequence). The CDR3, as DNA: TGTGCCTGGAGTGGGCCACCATATTCCACAGATACGCAGTATTTT. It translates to CAWSGPPYSTDTQYF.

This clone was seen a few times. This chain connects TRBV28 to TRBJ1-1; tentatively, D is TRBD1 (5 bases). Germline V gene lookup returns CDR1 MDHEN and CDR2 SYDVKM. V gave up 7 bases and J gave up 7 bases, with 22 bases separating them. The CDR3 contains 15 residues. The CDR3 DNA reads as TGTGCCAGCATTGATCACGACAGTTTTCTACTTGAAGCTTTCTTT. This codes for CASIDHDSFLLEAFF.